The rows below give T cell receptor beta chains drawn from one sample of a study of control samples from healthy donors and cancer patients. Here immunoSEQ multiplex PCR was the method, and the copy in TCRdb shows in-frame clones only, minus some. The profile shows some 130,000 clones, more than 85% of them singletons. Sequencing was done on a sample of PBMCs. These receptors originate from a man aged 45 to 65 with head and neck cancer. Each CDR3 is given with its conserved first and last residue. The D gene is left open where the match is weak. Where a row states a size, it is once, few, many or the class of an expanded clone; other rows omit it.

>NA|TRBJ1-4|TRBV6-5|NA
TGTGCCAGCAGTCCCTTAGGCGATAATGAAAAACTGTTTTTT
CASSPLGDNEKLFF
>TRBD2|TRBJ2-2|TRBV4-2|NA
TGTGCCAGCAGCCAAGAAGCGGGGGGTAACACCGGGGAGCTGTTTTTT
CASSQEAGGNTGELFF
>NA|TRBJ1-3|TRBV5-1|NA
TGCGCCAGCAGAACGGACTTCTTCTCTGGAAACACCATATATTTT
CASRTDFFSGNTIYF
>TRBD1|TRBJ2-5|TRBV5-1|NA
TGCGCCAGCAGCTCGGCGACAGGGCAAGAGACCCAGTACTTC
CASSSATGQETQYF
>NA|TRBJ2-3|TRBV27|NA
TGTGCCAGCAGGGGGGCCCGGGGGGCCAAAGGGGGGACAGATACGCAGTATTTT
CASRGARGAKGGTDTQYF
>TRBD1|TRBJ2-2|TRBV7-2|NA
TGTGCCAGCAGCCCCGGGACAGGGAGGACCGGGGAGCTGTTTTTT
CASSPGTGRTGELFF
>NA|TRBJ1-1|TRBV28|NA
TGTGCCAGCAGTTTACAGGGCTATCAAACTGAAGCTTTCTTT
CASSLQGYQTEAFF
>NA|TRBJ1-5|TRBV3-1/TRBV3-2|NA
TGTGCCAGCAGCCAAGGAGGGACAAAAAATCAGCCCCAGCATTTT
CASSQGGTKNQPQHF
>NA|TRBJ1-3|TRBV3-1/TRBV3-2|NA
TGTGCCAGCACCCTGGGGACTGGAAACACCATATATTTT
CASTLGTGNTIYF
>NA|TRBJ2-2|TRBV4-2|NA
TGTGCCAGCAGCCAAGGGCGCGGGGAGGGGGCCGGGGAGCTGTTTTTT
CASSQGRGEGAGELFF
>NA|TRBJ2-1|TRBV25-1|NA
TGTGCCAGCAGTGAAAACGGGGGGCGTGTTGAGCAGTTCTTC
CASSENGGRVEQFF
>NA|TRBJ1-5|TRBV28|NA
TGTGCCAGCAGTTTATGGAATACTTATAGCAATCAGCCCCAGCATTTT
CASSLWNTYSNQPQHF
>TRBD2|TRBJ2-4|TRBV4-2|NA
TGTGCCAGCAGCCAAGGACTAGCCGCAGGGAACATTCAGTACTTC
CASSQGLAAGNIQYF
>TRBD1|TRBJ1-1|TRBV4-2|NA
TGTGCCAGCAGCCAAGATCCGTACCCGACAGGGGGGAACACTGAAGCTTTCTTT
CASSQDPYPTGGNTEAFF
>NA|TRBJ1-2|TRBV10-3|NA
TGTGCCATCAGTGATAACCTGAGGGGCTATGGCTACACCTTC
CAISDNLRGYGYTF
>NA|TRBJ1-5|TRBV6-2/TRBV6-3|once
TGTGCCAGCAGTTCAGATAAGGGCCCTCCCAATCAGCCCCAGCATTTT
CASSSDKGPPNQPQHF
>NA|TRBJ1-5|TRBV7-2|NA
TGTGCCAGCAGCTTGTCCCGGGGTAATCAGCCCCAGCATTTT
CASSLSRGNQPQHF
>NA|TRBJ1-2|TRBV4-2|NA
TGTGCCAGCAGCCAAGTCGGGAGCAGCTATGGCTACACCTTC
CASSQVGSSYGYTF
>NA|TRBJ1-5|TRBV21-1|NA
TGTGCCAGCAGCACCGGCCGGGGGGCCGGGCAGCCCCAGCATTTT
CASSTGRGAGQPQHF
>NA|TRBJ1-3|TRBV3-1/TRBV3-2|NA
TGTGCCAGCGCCGGGTGGACGAGGGGAAACACCATATATTTT
CASAGWTRGNTIYF
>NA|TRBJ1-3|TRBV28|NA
TGTGCCAGCAGTTTCGGCCTTTCTGGAAACACCATATATTTT
CASSFGLSGNTIYF
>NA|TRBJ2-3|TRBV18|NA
TGTGCCAGCTCACCTCCTGACACACCTACGACAGATACGCAGTATTTT
CASSPPDTPTTDTQYF
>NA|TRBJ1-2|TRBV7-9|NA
TGTGCCAGCAGCCAAAACCCGGGGGGAATTGGCTACACCTTC
CASSQNPGGIGYTF
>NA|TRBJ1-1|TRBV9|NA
TGTGCCAGCAGCGTACAGGGATACACTGAAGCTTTCTTT
CASSVQGYTEAFF